A selection of T cell receptor beta chains follows, all from one sample in a study of shared clonotypes between healthy human individuals. The repertoire was sequenced with immunoSEQ multiplex PCR; TCRdb's copy has only in-frame clones and lacks some. The data show around 500,000 clones, about 84% seen once. Sequences were obtained from PBMCs. These receptors were obtained from a woman aged 40 to 55 in good health. Some clones in this sample may be carry-over from other donors' samples. CDR3s include the opening cysteine and the closing phenylalanine or tryptophan. The D gene is left open where the match is weak. The size of a clone is reported for some rows only, either as once, few or many, or as a class for expanded clones.

>TRBJ2-3|.|TRBV5-1|TRBD1
TGCGCCAGCAGCCCCTCAGGACAGGGGTCCACAGATACGCAGTATTTT
CASSPSGQGSTDTQYF
>TRBJ2-7|.|TRBV5-1|.
TGCGCCAGCAGCTTGAGCAGCCGCGACAGCTTCCCCTACGAGCAGTACTTC
CASSLSSRDSFPYEQYF
>TRBJ2-7|few|TRBV28|.
TGTGCCAGCAGGGGACCAGGTAGCTCCTACGAGCAGTACTTC
CASRGPGSSYEQYF
>TRBJ2-1|.|TRBV7-6|.
TGTGCCAGCAGCTTAGAGTGGGGGCAGTACAATGAGCAGTTCTTC
CASSLEWGQYNEQFF
>TRBJ1-1|many|TRBV7-3|.
TGTGCCAGCAGCTCCCAGAGAGGTCGGGAAGCTTTCTTT
CASSSQRGREAFF
>TRBJ2-7|once|TRBV18|TRBD2
TGTGCCAGCTCACCACGGGCGGGAGGTCCCCCGTACTTC
CASSPRAGGPPYF
>TRBJ1-3|few|TRBV5-1|TRBD1
TGCGCCAGCAGCTTGGGTGACAGGGGGAGAAACACCATATATTTT
CASSLGDRGRNTIYF
>TRBJ2-4|.|TRBV2|.
TGTGCCAGCGCGGACTTGGCGAACATTCAGTACTTC
CASADLANIQYF
>TRBJ1-1|many|TRBV6-5|.
TGTGCCAGCAGTTATATTATGAACACTGAAGCTTTCTTT
CASSYIMNTEAFF
>TRBJ1-1|.|TRBV30|.
TGTGCCTGGAGCCAGGGAATGAACACTGAAGCTTTCTTT
CAWSQGMNTEAFF
>TRBJ2-1|once|TRBV28|TRBD1
TGTGCCAGCAGTGACAGGGTGACTGAGCAGTTCTTC
CASSDRVTEQFF
>TRBJ2-1|once|TRBV2|TRBD2
TGTGCCAGCAGTGAAAGGACTAGTCGCCACAATGAGCAGTTCTTC
CASSERTSRHNEQFF
>TRBJ2-3|.|TRBV2|.
TGTGCCAGCAGCCCCCTACTTTCGGATACGCAGTATTTT
CASSPLLSDTQYF
>TRBJ2-7|.|TRBV7-2|.
TGTGCCAGCAGCTTAAAAAGGGAAACCGAGCAGTACTTC
CASSLKRETEQYF
>TRBJ1-1|.|TRBV6-1|.
TGTGCCAGCAGTGAATGGGGGGAGGGTGAAGCTTTCTTT
CASSEWGEGEAFF
>TRBJ2-5|.|TRBV28|.
TGTGCCAGCCCCTCGGTAGAGACCCAGTACTTC
CASPSVETQYF
>TRBJ1-1|.|TRBV19|TRBD1
TGTGCCAGTAGTATTGGGAAAGGGGGCGGTGAAGCTTTCTTT
CASSIGKGGGEAFF
>TRBJ2-1|.|TRBV5-6|TRBD1
TGTGCCAGCAGCTTTGAACTGACAGGGACCTACAATGAGCAGTTCTTC
CASSFELTGTYNEQFF
>TRBJ2-1|.|TRBV19|TRBD2
TGTGCCAGTAGTATGAGCGGGAGGGGAAATGAGCAGTTCTTC
CASSMSGRGNEQFF
>TRBJ2-1|.|TRBV12-5|TRBD2
TGTGCTAGTGGTTTGTTGTCCTGGACTAGCGGGAGCAATGAGCAGTTCTTC
CASGLLSWTSGSNEQFF
>TRBJ2-1|.|TRBV18|.
TGTGCCAGCTCACCAGGGGCCGGCTACAATGAGCAGTTCTTC
CASSPGAGYNEQFF
>TRBJ1-3|.|TRBV5-1|.
TGCGCCAGCAGCTTGGGAGACAACGGAAACACCATATATTTT
CASSLGDNGNTIYF
>TRBJ2-5|few|TRBV6-1|TRBD1
TGTGCCAGCACCCGGGACAGCCTGTGGACCCAGTACTTC
CASTRDSLWTQYF
>TRBJ1-5|.|TRBV11-2|TRBD1
TGTGCCAGCAGCTTAGTCATGCCCACCCGGACAGGGTATAATCAGCCCCAGCATTTT
CASSLVMPTRTGYNQPQHF
>TRBJ2-2|.|TRBV20-1|.
TGCAGTGCTTGGGAGACCGGGGAGCTGTTTTTT
CSAWETGELFF
>TRBJ2-2|.|TRBV10-3|.
TGTGCCATCAGTCCATCTCCCGGGGAGCTGTTTTTT
CAISPSPGELFF
>TRBJ2-7|.|TRBV7-2|TRBD2
TGTGCCAGCAGCTTAGGCCCGGGAGGAAACGAGCAGTACTTC
CASSLGPGGNEQYF
>TRBJ2-7|.|TRBV7-2|.
TGTGCCAGCAGCACGGACTCCTACGAGCAGTACTTC
CASSTDSYEQYF
>TRBJ2-1|few|TRBV19|.
TGTGCCAGTAGTCCACCCCCCCGGGGCCCGGGCACCCACAATGAGCAGTTCTTC
CASSPPPRGPGTHNEQFF
>TRBJ1-1|.|TRBV7-9|.
TGTGCCAGCAGCTCACGACAGCTGAACACTGAAGCTTTCTTT
CASSSRQLNTEAFF
>TRBJ2-6|few|TRBV5-6|.
TGTGCCAGCAGCTGGGCCGACTCTGGGGCCAACGTCCTGACTTTC
CASSWADSGANVLTF
>TRBJ1-1|few|TRBV6-5|.
TGTGCCAGCAAGGAAGGGCACACTGAAGCTTTCTTT
CASKEGHTEAFF
>TRBJ2-3|.|TRBV5-1|TRBD1
TGCGCCAGCAGCTCACCGACAGGGAGCAAGGATACGCAGTATTTT
CASSSPTGSKDTQYF
>TRBJ2-1|.|TRBV7-9|TRBD2
TGTGCCAGCAGCCCGAGGACTAGCGGGAGGGCCTCCTACAATGAGCAGTTCTTC
CASSPRTSGRASYNEQFF
>TRBJ2-7|.|TRBV27|.
TGTGCCAGCAGTTTATCCGGGAGATTCTACGAGCAGTACTTC
CASSLSGRFYEQYF
>TRBJ2-7|many|TRBV4-3|.
TGCGCCAGCAGCCAAGAGAGCGGCGAGTACTACGAGCAGTACTTC
CASSQESGEYYEQYF
>TRBJ2-1|.|TRBV19|.
TGTGCCAGTAGTCCGGGACTCTACAATGAGCAGTTCTTC
CASSPGLYNEQFF
>TRBJ1-4|.|TRBV10-2|.
TGCGCCAGCAGTGAAGGGGCGGGTCGACTGTTTTTT
CASSEGAGRLFF
>TRBJ1-4|.|TRBV15|.
TGTGCCACCAGCAGAGATTCCAAGAGGAATGAAAAACTGTTTTTT
CATSRDSKRNEKLFF
>TRBJ1-1|.|TRBV5-1|TRBD1
TGCGCCAGCAGCTCTCGGACAGGGAACACTGAAGCTTTCTTT
CASSSRTGNTEAFF
>TRBJ2-5|.|TRBV5-1|TRBD2
TGCGCCAGCTCACTAGCGGGAGTTGCAGGTTCCGGGGAGACCCAGTACTTC
CASSLAGVAGSGETQYF
>TRBJ2-3|.|TRBV30|.
TGTGCCTGGAGGGGCACAGATACGCAGTATTTT
CAWRGTDTQYF
>TRBJ2-3|.|TRBV27|.
TGTGCCAGCAGTCCGTGGGGAGGACGAGGCTTGCAAGATACGCAGTATTTT
CASSPWGGRGLQDTQYF
>TRBJ2-7|.|TRBV5-1|.
TGCGCCAGCAGCGCCCAGGAGGGACACCTCACCGAGCAGTACTTC
CASSAQEGHLTEQYF
>TRBJ2-1|.|TRBV7-2|TRBD2
TGTGCCAGCAGCACTCAGCGGGAGGCCCCCTTAGGGCAGTTCTTC
CASSTQREAPLGQFF
>TRBJ2-7|.|TRBV9|.
TGTGCCAGCAGCGTTGGTCAGGGGACCTACGAGCAGTACTTC
CASSVGQGTYEQYF
>TRBJ1-5|.|TRBV30|.
TGTGCCTGGAGTGGGAGAGGCAATCAGCCCCAGCATTTT
CAWSGRGNQPQHF
>TRBJ2-7|.|TRBV6-1|TRBD2
TGTGCCAGCAGTGAACTTGGACTAGCGGGAAAGCAGTACTTC
CASSELGLAGKQYF
>TRBJ2-7|.|TRBV5-1|.
TGCGCCAGCAGCTTGTCAGCGTCATCCTACGAGCAGTACTTC
CASSLSASSYEQYF
>TRBJ1-2|.|TRBV28|.
TGTGCCAGCAGCTTATCATCAGCCAGGATTTATGGCTACACCTTC
CASSLSSARIYGYTF
>TRBJ2-2|.|TRBV4-3|.
TGCGCCAGCAGCCAAGTGTATACACACACCGGGGAGCTGTTTTTT
CASSQVYTHTGELFF
>TRBJ2-3|.|TRBV5-6|.
TGTGCCAGCAGCTCAGGGGACGAACTCACAGATACGCAGTATTTT
CASSSGDELTDTQYF
>TRBJ2-1|.|TRBV7-9|TRBD2
TGTGCCAGCAGCCAAGCGGGAGGGCCCGCGAGCTCCTACAATGAGCAGTTCTTC
CASSQAGGPASSYNEQFF
>TRBJ2-3|.|TRBV7-6|TRBD1
TGTGCCAGCAGTCGGGACAGGGGTTTCACAGATACGCAGTATTTT
CASSRDRGFTDTQYF
>TRBJ2-7|.|TRBV20-1|.
TGCAGTGGGGGATTGAGCGAGCAGTACTTC
CSGGLSEQYF
>TRBJ2-1|.|TRBV4-1|TRBD2
TGCGCCAGCATGGGGCGGGAGGGCGATATACGGAGGCTTGAGCAGTTCTTC
CASMGREGDIRRLEQFF
>TRBJ1-1|.|TRBV18|.
TGTGCCAGCTCACCAGACATCCCCTGGAACACTGAAGCTTTCTTT
CASSPDIPWNTEAFF
>TRBJ2-6|.|TRBV5-6|.
TGTGCCAGCAGCTTGGGAGCCTCTGGGGCCAACGTCCTGACTTTC
CASSLGASGANVLTF
>TRBJ1-2|.|TRBV6-6|.
TGTGCCAGCAGTTTGGCAGGGTCTCATGGCTACACCTTC
CASSLAGSHGYTF
>TRBJ2-7|.|TRBV10-2|.
TGCGCCAGCCGAACTAGGGGCTCCTACGAGCAGTACTTC
CASRTRGSYEQYF